Listed here are 23 T cell receptor beta chains from one sample, sequenced in a study of T cells in Graves' hyperthyroidism and ophthalmopathy. RNA transcripts provided the source from which TCR beta CDR3 regions were amplified. The HTBI primer set was used in a first-round RT-PCR of the TCR CDR3. TCRdb used MiXCR to reprocess the multiplex PCR reads, holding one entry per CDR3 protein. Here the sample spans around 400,000 distinct CDR3 sequences, approximately 13% being singletons. The sample taken for sequencing was blood. These receptors all come from a woman under 30 with Graves' hyperthyroidism.

This clonotype was observed at least ten times. V usage is TRBV30 and J usage is TRBJ2-7; a weak D match, TRBD2 (6 bases). Trimming removed 4 bases from V and 3 bases from J, with 13 bases in between. The CDR3 is 13 amino acids. CDR1 is GTSNPN, CDR2 SVGIG, per germline (reference sequence). CDR3 protein: CAWISPRGYEQYF. DNA for the CDR3: TGTGCCTGGATATCCCCGCGGGGCTACGAGCAGTACTTC.

This clonotype has ten or more counts. Here the CDR3 reads CASSQDSFQETQYF. CDR3 DNA sequence: TGTGCCAGCAGCCAAGACAGTTTCCAAGAGACCCAGTACTTC. The V call is TRBV7-8, the J call TRBJ2-5; the D gene is possibly TRBD1 (5 bases). Trimming cost V 5 bases and J 1 base, with 11 bases left between them. The germline V gene encodes CDR1 SGHVS and CDR2 FQNEAQ. This CDR3 is built from 14 residues.

This CDR3 reads CASTLEMNTEAFF. The CDR3 DNA is TGTGCCAGCACTTTGGAGATGAACACTGAAGCTTTCTTT. The chain couples TRBV6-1 to TRBJ1-1; no definite D call. The V and J ends lost 7 bases and 0 bases respectively, with 9 bases between them. CDR1 and CDR2 (germline): MNHNS, SASEGT. CDR3 length: 13 residues.

This clonotype was detected many times. The chain carries TRBV20-1 and TRBJ1-2; D perhaps matches TRBD1 (5 bases). Germline lookup yields CDR1 DFQATT and CDR2 SNEGSKA (reference sequence). CDR3 length: 13 amino acids. Trimming removed 2 bases from V and 4 bases from J, with 11 bases in between. CDR3 nucleotide sequence: TGCAGTGCTAGAAGGGGTGACCCCTATGGCTACACCTTC. Translation gives CSARRGDPYGYTF.

This clonotype was counted many times. This chain joins TRBV28 and TRBJ2-3; D uncertain. The ends were cut back, 6 bases at V and 8 bases at J, with 12 bases in the middle. This CDR3 spans 12 amino acids. Per germline, CDR1 MDHEN and CDR2 SYDVKM. CDR3 in DNA: TGTGCCAGCAGCCTACAGTCCGCTACGCAGTATTTT. Translation gives CASSLQSATQYF.

This clonotype was picked up many times. V and J are TRBV28 and TRBJ2-5; TRBD2 might be the D (5 bases). The CDR3 is made up of 14 amino acids. Per the germline V gene, CDR1 is MDHEN and CDR2 is SYDVKM. Trimming stripped 4 bases from V and 5 bases from J, with 14 bases between. The chain's CDR3 is CASSSDATGETQYF. The CDR3 bases are TGTGCCAGCAGTTCTGATGCTACGGGGGAGACCCAGTACTTC.

The chain employs TRBV2 and TRBJ2-1; 7 bases map to TRBD1. The CDR3 consists of 13 residues. V lost 7 bases, J lost 7 bases, and 7 bases stayed unmatched. Germline V gene sequence: CDR1 SNHLY, CDR2 FYNNEI. CDR3: CASMSGGRNEQFF. The CDR3 DNA reads TGTGCCAGCATGTCAGGGGGAAGGAATGAGCAGTTCTTC.

This clonotype was seen at least ten times. The chain carries TRBV19 and TRBJ1-5; maybe TRBD1 (6 bases). The V end was cut by 5 bases, the J end by 2 bases, with 13 bases between. Per germline, CDR1 LNHDA and CDR2 SQIVND (reference sequence). This CDR3 has 15 residues. In DNA form, the CDR3 reads TGTGCCAGTAGTGTTGGGGGGCGAGGCAATCAGCCCCAGCATTTT. This sequence encodes CASSVGGRGNQPQHF.

This clonotype has a count of ten or more. This chain links TRBV20-1 with TRBJ1-5, with D perhaps matching TRBD1 (5 bases). Germline V gives CDR1 DFQATT, CDR2 SNEGSKA (reference sequence). The ends were cut back, 1 base at V and 3 bases at J, with 19 bases in the middle. The CDR3 loop spans 17 amino acids. The CDR3 DNA is TGCAGTGCTAGAGGGGGACGGGAGCAGGCTGTCAATCAGCCCCAGCATTTT. As protein: CSARGGREQAVNQPQHF.

This clonotype has just a few counts. A much larger clonotype is one base distant, so this may be a read error. The chain employs TRBV13 and TRBJ2-5; D is possibly TRBD2 (6 bases). This CDR3 region has 14 residues. V lost 3 bases and J lost 9, with 17 bases in between. Germline-derived CDR1 and CDR2 are PRHDT and FYEKMQ (reference sequence). CDR3 amino acids: CASSFSGTGEAQYF. CDR3 coding DNA: TGTGCCAGCAGCTTCTCCGGGACTGGGGAGGCCCAGTACTTC.

This clonotype showed up many times. This chain joins TRBV6-2 or TRBV6-3 and TRBJ1-1; no clear D. CDR3 length: 15 residues. The germline V gene encodes CDR1 MNHEY and CDR2 SVGEGT. Trimming left V 0 bases short and J 0 bases short, with 8 bases between. The CDR3 DNA sequence: TGTGCCAGCAGTTACTCCGGACGGTTGAACACTGAAGCTTTCTTT. Translation gives CASSYSGRLNTEAFF.

Ten or more counts support this clonotype. This chain joins TRBV6-5 and TRBJ2-6, with D perhaps assigned TRBD1 or TRBD2 (5 bases each). The CDR3 sequence is 17 residues long. The germline V gene encodes CDR1 MNHEY and CDR2 SVGAGI. V shed 0 bases and J shed 0 bases, with 9 bases lying between them. The CDR3 loop reads CASSYSRGNSGANVLTF. For the CDR3, the DNA is TGTGCCAGCAGTTACTCACGGGGCAACTCTGGGGCCAACGTCCTGACTTTC.

This clonotype was counted ten times or more. The rearrangement uses TRBV7-8 and TRBJ1-4, with D perhaps matching TRBD1 (6 bases). V was trimmed by 1 base and J by 5 bases, leaving 11 bases between them. The CDR3 length is 15 residues. In germline, CDR1 is SGHVS, CDR2 FQNEAQ. The CDR3 DNA reads TGTGCCAGCAGCTTAGACAGGGCTAGAAATGAAAAACTGTTTTTT. This codes for CASSLDRARNEKLFF.

The table lists this clonotype with a few counts. The chain joins TRBV4-3 to TRBJ2-5; possibly TRBD1 or TRBD2 for D (5 bases each). Germline-derived CDR1 and CDR2 are LGHNA and YSLEER. CDR3 length: 16 amino acids. V shed 2 bases and J shed 7 bases, with 20 bases lying between them. For the CDR3, the DNA is TGCGCCAGCAGCCAAACCTCCGGGACCGGTTTAGGGACCCAGTACTTC. Its translation is CASSQTSGTGLGTQYF.

This clonotype showed up many times. The chain links TRBV27 to TRBJ2-7; no clear D. CDR3 size: 13 residues. V was pared by 5 bases and J by 7 bases, with 15 bases between. Germline lookup yields CDR1 MNHEY and CDR2 SMNVEV (reference sequence). This CDR3 is CASSPRGEGEQYF. The CDR3, as DNA: TGTGCCAGCAGTCCCCGAGGAGAAGGAGAGCAGTACTTC.

The V and J genes are TRBV6-1 and TRBJ2-1, with 13 positions matching TRBD2. Looked up from germline, CDR1 is MNHNS and CDR2 is SASEGT. The V and J ends lost 5 bases and 4 bases, in that order; junction bases with no gene match: 8. This CDR3 contains 17 residues. CDR3: CASSLRLAGGSYNEQFF. Written as DNA, the CDR3 is TGTGCCAGCAGTTTAAGACTAGCGGGGGGTTCTTACAATGAGCAGTTCTTC.

This clonotype came up many times. The V call is TRBV6-6, the J call TRBJ1-4, with D possibly TRBD1 on 5 matching bases. V lost 0 bases, J lost 8 bases, and 13 bases lay in between. The CDR3 has 15 residues. From germline, CDR1 is MNHNY and CDR2 SVGAGI (reference sequence). The chain's CDR3 is CASSYSGGLREKLFF. The CDR3 DNA follows: TGTGCCAGCAGTTACTCGGGGGGATTGCGGGAAAAACTGTTTTTT.

In DNA form, the CDR3 reads TGTGCCAGCAGCTCGGCGGGGGGACGGATGGAAGAGACCCAGTACTTC. Translation: CASSSAGGRMEETQYF. V gene TRBV7-3 combines with J gene TRBJ2-5; TRBD2 matches 8 bases. The germline gives CDR1 SGHTA, CDR2 FQGTGA. V shed 4 bases, J shed 3 bases, and the junction held 10 bases outside the gene matches. The CDR3 runs to 16 residues.

This clonotype was counted ten times or more. This rearrangement joins TRBV14 to TRBJ1-1; D possibly corresponds to TRBD1 (5 bases). Trimming took off 4 bases at V and 5 bases at J, with 20 bases between the two ends. Germline-derived CDR1 and CDR2 are SGHDN and FVKESK. The CDR3 covers 16 residues. CDR3 sequence reads: CASSPPGTTRGTEAFF. The CDR3 DNA is TGTGCCAGCAGCCCTCCAGGGACGACCAGAGGGACTGAAGCTTTCTTT.

This clonotype came up once. The V and J genes are TRBV6-2 or TRBV6-3 and TRBJ2-7, with 11 bases matching TRBD1. The V segment lost 5 bases and the J segment 6 bases; nucleotides outside the gene matches: 3. CDR3 size: 13 residues. Germline V gene sequence: CDR1 MNHEY, CDR2 SVGEGT. This CDR3 reads CASSADRGLEQYF. The CDR3 DNA reads TGTGCCAGCAGTGCGGACAGGGGGCTCGAGCAGTACTTC.

Ten or more counts support this clonotype. The chain has TRBV6-2 or TRBV6-3 and TRBJ1-5, with TRBD1 matching 7 bases. Trimming took 8 bases from V and 5 from J; bases not matched to a gene: 12. CDR3 length: 15 residues. CDR1 MNHEY and CDR2 SVGEGT come from the germline V gene. The CDR3 reads CASQTTDRRDQPQHF. The CDR3 bases are TGTGCCAGCCAGACGACGGACAGGCGAGATCAGCCCCAGCATTTT.

In its sample, this clonotype was seen many times. The rearrangement uses TRBV7-2 and TRBJ2-5; D remains unclear. CDR3 length: 12 amino acids. The germline CDR1 and CDR2 sequences are SGHTA and FQGNSA. V dropped 1 base and J dropped 12 bases, with 12 bases sitting between them. The CDR3 DNA is TGTGCCAGCAGCTTAGTGATCGGCGTAAAGTACTTC. This translates into CASSLVIGVKYF.

This clonotype has at least ten counts. The rearrangement uses TRBV28 and TRBJ2-7; D may be TRBD1 (5 bases). The ends were cut back, 2 bases at V and 5 bases at J, with 16 bases in the middle. The germline CDR1 and CDR2 sequences are MDHEN and SYDVKM. This CDR3 is built from 15 residues. CDR3 coding DNA: TGTGCCAGCAGTTTAGACCCCAGGGCCACCCACGAGCAGTACTTC. It is translated as CASSLDPRATHEQYF.